Listed below are T cell receptor beta chains from one sample, sequenced in a study of identifying expanded T cells in peripheral blood. Using immunoSEQ multiplex PCR, the repertoire was profiled, and TCRdb retains in-frame clones only, with some absent. The table records 65,000 to 95,000 clones, roughly 90% of them present only once. Sequenced material: blood. All receptors derive from a person between 18 and 75 years old in good health. CDR3s include the opening cysteine and the closing phenylalanine or tryptophan. Fields, in order: D gene, clone size, J gene, V gene, CDR3 protein, CDR3 DNA. A D gene is named only where the DNA matches it firmly. Size is omitted from some rows. Given values are once, few, many or a class for expanded clones.

NA,NA,TRBJ2-1,TRBV7-2,CASSLVRLGRGYNEQFF,TGTGCCAGCAGCTTGGTCAGGCTAGGGAGGGGGTACAATGAGCAGTTCTTC
NA,NA,TRBJ1-5,TRBV6-6,CASSSDTDSNQPQHF,TGTGCCAGCAGTTCCGACACCGATAGCAATCAGCCCCAGCATTTT
TRBD1,once,TRBJ1-5,TRBV9,CASSSGGSNNQPQHF,TGTGCCAGCAGCTCAGGGGGGAGCAACAATCAGCCCCAGCATTTT
TRBD1,few,TRBJ1-6,TRBV6-1,CASSEGTGWGSPLHF,TGTGCCAGCAGTGAAGGGACAGGATGGGGTTCACCCCTCCACTTT
TRBD2,NA,TRBJ2-3,TRBV4-3,CASSQDRAGADTQYF,TGCGCCAGCAGCCAAGATCGGGCGGGAGCAGATACGCAGTATTTT
NA,NA,TRBJ1-3,TRBV6-5,CASSFSSGVGGNTIYF,TGTGCCAGCAGTTTTAGTAGTGGAGTGGGTGGAAACACCATATATTTT
NA,NA,TRBJ1-1,TRBV9,CASGFSQDTEAFF,TGTGCCAGCGGGTTCAGCCAGGACACTGAAGCTTTCTTT
NA,NA,TRBJ1-5,TRBV11-2,CASSPDRNQPQHF,TGTGCCAGCAGCCCCGACAGGAATCAGCCCCAGCATTTT
NA,NA,TRBJ1-2,TRBV6-5,CASRKTANYGYTF,TGTGCCAGCAGAAAGACAGCCAACTATGGCTACACCTTC
TRBD1,NA,TRBJ1-2,TRBV30,CAYLKTGVDGYTF,TGTGCCTATCTAAAGACAGGGGTTGATGGCTACACCTTC
NA,once,TRBJ2-1,TRBV5-1,CASSLDGTFYNEQFF,TGCGCCAGCAGCTTGGACGGGACATTTTACAATGAGCAGTTCTTC
NA,NA,TRBJ2-3,TRBV5-1,CASSLPTDTQYF,TGCGCCAGCAGCTTACCCACAGATACGCAGTATTTT
NA,NA,TRBJ2-3,TRBV5-4,CASSLVQSTDTQYF,TGTGCCAGCAGCTTGGTGCAGTCCACAGATACGCAGTATTTT
NA,once,TRBJ2-5,TRBV7-9,CASSLGAIQETQYF,TGTGCCAGCAGCTTAGGTGCCATTCAAGAGACCCAGTACTTC
NA,NA,TRBJ1-1,TRBV18,CASSPPTPMRIAEAFF,TGTGCCAGCTCACCACCCACTCCTATGAGGATAGCTGAAGCTTTCTTT
TRBD2,NA,TRBJ2-3,TRBV9,CASSSSQGRGTDTQYF,TGTGCCAGCAGCTCGAGCCAAGGGAGGGGCACAGATACGCAGTATTTT
TRBD2,NA,TRBJ2-5,TRBV5-1,CASSRTSGGAWETQYF,TGCGCCAGCAGCCGGACTAGCGGGGGGGCATGGGAGACCCAGTACTTC
NA,NA,TRBJ1-2,TRBV30,CAWNRLGNYGYTF,TGTGCCTGGAACCGACTGGGAAACTATGGCTACACCTTC
NA,NA,TRBJ2-5,TRBV1,CTSPSWTQYF,TGCACCAGCCCCTCTTGGACCCAGTACTTC
TRBD2,NA,TRBJ2-1,TRBV27,CASSLSAWGLENNEQFF,TGTGCCAGCAGTTTATCTGCGTGGGGACTAGAAAACAATGAGCAGTTCTTC
TRBD1,NA,TRBJ2-3,TRBV30,CAWRPGQGVSDTQYF,TGTGCCTGGAGACCCGGACAGGGGGTTTCAGATACGCAGTATTTT
NA,NA,TRBJ1-4,TRBV6-6,CASSYVSESEKLFF,TGTGCCAGCAGTTACGTTTCAGAATCTGAAAAACTGTTTTTT
NA,NA,TRBJ1-2,TRBV4-1,CASSQVDRNNYGYTF,TGCGCCAGCAGCCAAGTGGACAGAAATAACTATGGCTACACCTTC
NA,once,TRBJ1-1,TRBV5-1,CASSSNRDTEAFF,TGCGCCAGCAGCTCCAACAGGGATACTGAAGCTTTCTTT
NA,NA,TRBJ1-5,TRBV6-6,CASSDNYQPQHF,TGTGCCAGCAGTGATAACTATCAGCCCCAGCATTTT
NA,NA,TRBJ2-6,TRBV27,CASSPASGANVLTF,TGTGCCAGCAGCCCCGCCTCTGGGGCCAACGTCCTGACTTTC
TRBD2,NA,TRBJ2-7,TRBV15,CATSRAQRGADEQYF,TGTGCCACCAGCAGGGCCCAGCGGGGGGCCGACGAGCAGTACTTC
TRBD1,NA,TRBJ2-7,TRBV18,CASTEQRRGQGVGEQYF,TGTGCCAGCACAGAACAACGCAGGGGACAGGGGGTCGGCGAGCAGTACTTC
TRBD2,NA,TRBJ2-7,TRBV28,CASSWTSGGTYEQYF,TGTGCCAGCAGTTGGACTAGCGGGGGCACCTACGAGCAGTACTTC
TRBD1,NA,TRBJ2-7,TRBV19,CASSMGDRGFYEQYF,TGTGCCAGTAGTATGGGGGACAGGGGATTCTACGAGCAGTACTTC
NA,NA,TRBJ2-3,TRBV6-6,CASSYVSARTDTQYF,TGTGCCAGCAGTTACGTTAGTGCCCGCACAGATACGCAGTATTTT
NA,once,TRBJ2-1,TRBV20-1,CSARVHEQFF,TGCAGTGCTAGAGTCCATGAGCAGTTCTTC
TRBD1,NA,TRBJ2-3,TRBV27,CASSRIDRVGDTQYF,TGTGCCAGCAGTCGTATCGACAGGGTTGGAGATACGCAGTATTTT
NA,NA,TRBJ1-1,TRBV5-6,CASTLVGSNTEAFF,TGTGCCAGCACCTTGGTAGGGTCGAACACTGAAGCTTTCTTT
TRBD1,NA,TRBJ2-3,TRBV7-2,CASSQTGLSTDTQYF,TGTGCCAGCAGCCAGACAGGGCTAAGCACAGATACGCAGTATTTT
NA,NA,TRBJ1-2,TRBV6-1,CASQRGSNDGYTF,TGTGCCAGCCAGCGAGGGTCGAATGATGGCTACACCTTC
NA,NA,TRBJ2-7,TRBV15,CATSRGGISYEQYF,TGTGCCACCAGCAGAGGGGGGATCTCCTACGAGCAGTACTTC
NA,NA,TRBJ1-1,TRBV2,CASSPEAVMNTEAFF,TGTGCCAGCAGCCCGGAAGCCGTTATGAACACTGAAGCTTTCTTT
NA,NA,TRBJ1-1,TRBV7-6,CASSTGVTEAFF,TGTGCCAGCAGTACTGGCGTAACTGAAGCTTTCTTT
NA,NA,TRBJ2-3,TRBV19,CASSKQPGTDTQYF,TGTGCCAGTAGTAAACAGCCAGGCACAGATACGCAGTATTTT
NA,few,TRBJ2-7,TRBV11-3,CASSPLGTVDYEQYF,TGTGCCAGCAGCCCCCTGGGCACAGTAGACTACGAGCAGTACTTC
NA,NA,TRBJ2-5,TRBV15,CATSRPSGGEETQYF,TGTGCCACCAGCAGGCCTAGTGGAGGGGAAGAGACCCAGTACTTC
NA,NA,TRBJ2-1,TRBV6-1,CASSVLPYGNEQFF,TGTGCCAGCAGTGTACTCCCCTATGGAAATGAGCAGTTCTTC
NA,NA,TRBJ2-1,TRBV30,CACQGTEQFF,TGTGCCTGCCAGGGGACTGAGCAGTTCTTC
NA,NA,TRBJ1-3,TRBV11-3,CASSRRKGESSGNTIYF,TGTGCCAGCAGCCGTAGAAAGGGGGAAAGCTCTGGAAACACCATATATTTT
NA,NA,TRBJ1-2,TRBV30,CAWSSGTNTNYGYTF,TGTGCCTGGAGTTCGGGGACAAATACTAACTATGGCTACACCTTC
NA,NA,TRBJ1-5,TRBV19,CASSMAGQSNQPQHF,TGTGCCAGTAGTATGGCCGGACAGTCCAATCAGCCCCAGCATTTT
TRBD2,NA,TRBJ2-3,TRBV19,CASSREGRTDTQYF,TGTGCCAGTAGTCGGGAGGGCCGTACAGATACGCAGTATTTT
NA,NA,TRBJ1-3,TRBV7-6,CASSHPWGPSGNTIYF,TGTGCCAGCAGCCATCCCTGGGGGCCATCTGGAAACACCATATATTTT
NA,NA,TRBJ2-3,TRBV30,CAWIREGADTQYF,TGTGCCTGGATCCGAGAGGGGGCAGATACGCAGTATTTT
NA,NA,TRBJ1-1,TRBV6-1,CASSDGVVWGRTGAFF,TGTGCCAGCAGTGACGGTGTCGTTTGGGGCAGGACGGGAGCTTTCTTT
NA,NA,TRBJ1-2,TRBV27,CASSPTGGPVYGYTF,TGTGCCAGCAGTCCCACGGGGGGACCTGTCTATGGCTACACCTTC
TRBD1,NA,TRBJ1-1,TRBV28,CASRPIRDSLMNTEAFF,TGTGCCAGCAGACCGATCCGGGACAGCCTCATGAACACTGAAGCTTTCTTT
NA,NA,TRBJ1-5,TRBV11-2,CASSLDGNSNQPQHF,TGTGCCAGCAGCCTCGACGGAAATAGCAATCAGCCCCAGCATTTT
NA,NA,TRBJ1-3,TRBV4-1,CASSPRAVGNTIYF,TGCGCCAGCAGCCCTAGGGCGGTTGGAAACACCATATATTTT
TRBD1,NA,TRBJ2-7,TRBV30,CACRLRDRTTYEQYF,TGTGCCTGCCGTCTCCGGGACAGAACCACCTACGAGCAGTACTTC
TRBD1,NA,TRBJ2-7,TRBV29-1,CSVESGQGPSYEQYF,TGCAGCGTTGAATCGGGACAGGGGCCTTCCTACGAGCAGTACTTC